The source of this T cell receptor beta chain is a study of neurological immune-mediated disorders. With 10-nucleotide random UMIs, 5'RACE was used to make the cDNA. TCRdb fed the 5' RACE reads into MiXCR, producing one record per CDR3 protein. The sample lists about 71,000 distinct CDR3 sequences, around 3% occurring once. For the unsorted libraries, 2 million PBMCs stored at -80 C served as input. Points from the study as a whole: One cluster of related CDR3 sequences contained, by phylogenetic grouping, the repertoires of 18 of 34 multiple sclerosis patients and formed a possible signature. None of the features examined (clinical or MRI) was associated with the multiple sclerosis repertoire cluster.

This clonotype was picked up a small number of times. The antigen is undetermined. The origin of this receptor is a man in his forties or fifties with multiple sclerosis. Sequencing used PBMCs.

The CDR3 DNA reads as TGCGCCAGCAGCTTGAGGATAGGGTTAGACGAGCAGTACTTC. This translates into CASSLRIGLDEQYF. This chain uses TRBV5-1 with TRBJ2-7; no clear D. V was pared by 1 base and J by 5 bases, with 13 bases between. CDR3 size: 14 residues. Per germline, CDR1 SGHRS and CDR2 YFSETQ.